This T cell receptor (beta chain) appears in the sequencing data of a study of shared clonotypes between healthy human individuals. Germline-derived CDR1 and CDR2 are SNHLY and FYNNEI. Trimming removed 8 bases from V and 8 bases from J; junction bases left unmatched: 6. This CDR3 has 13 amino acids. TCRdb keeps only in-frame clones here, not all; method: immunoSEQ multiplex PCR. The sample has around 1 million clones; approximately 80% are singletons. The material sequenced was memory CD4+ T cells sorted from blood. Documented subset: CD45RA-negative fraction. The chain employs TRBV2 and TRBJ2-1, with 10 bases that match TRBD1. This TCR came from a man aged 18 to 29 in good health. CDR3 region: CASRGTGVYEQFF. CDR3 sequence (DNA): TGTGCCAGCCGAGGGACAGGGGTCTATGAGCAGTTCTTC.